This entry lists 26 T cell receptor beta chains sequenced from one sample in a study of shared clonotypes between healthy human individuals. CD45RO-negative, CCR7-selected cells formed the naive CD8 fraction, which excluded terminally differentiated effector memory CD45RA+ cells. Assay: immunoSEQ multiplex PCR; the TCRdb copy retains only in-frame clones and omits some. The sample gives more than 2 million clones, approximately 94% of which show up once; approximately 1.2% is in the top ten. The sequencing input was naive CD8+ T cells sorted from blood. The origin of the receptors is a man between 18 and 29 years old in good health.

Concerning this clone itself: This same CDR3 is encoded by further DNA sequences in the sample. The chain uses TRBV4-1 and TRBJ2-5; D uncertain. Germline assignment: CDR1 MGHRA and CDR2 YSYEKL. This CDR3 has 13 amino acids. V shed 0 bases and J shed 3 bases, with 5 bases lying between them. The CDR3 bases are TGCGCCAGCAGCCAAGATCCTGAAGAGACCCAGTACTTC. Protein product: CASSQDPEETQYF.

The rearrangement uses TRBV4-2 and TRBJ1-1; a possible D gene is TRBD1 (6 bases). This CDR3 region has 15 residues. Germline V lookup: CDR1 LGHNA, CDR2 YNFKEQ. The V end lost 0 bases, the J end lost 1 base, and 9 bases lay between the germline ends. The DNA of the CDR3 is TGTGCCAGCAGCCAAGAAGACAGGCCGAACACTGAAGCTTTCTTT. It translates to CASSQEDRPNTEAFF.

This chain connects TRBV2 to TRBJ2-4; D is perhaps TRBD1 (5 bases). The length of the CDR3 is 15 residues. The V and J ends lost 8 bases and 0 bases respectively, with 14 bases between them. The V gene's germline CDR1 is SNHLY and CDR2 FYNNEI. In DNA, the CDR3 is TGTGCCAGCCGAGCTGTGACAGTAGCCAAAAACATTCAGTACTTC. It is translated as CASRAVTVAKNIQYF. The full variable domain, with the rest looked up from reference TRBV2 and TRBJ2-4, is EPEVTQTPSHQVTQMGQEVILRCVPISNHLYFYWYRQILGQKVEFLVSFYNNEISEKSEIFDDQFSVERPDGSNFTLKIRSTKLEDSAMYFCASRAVTVAKNIQYFGAGTRLSVL.

J is TRBJ2-3 and V is TRBV27; the D is unclear. CDR3 size: 13 residues. The ends were cut back, 1 base at V and 5 bases at J, with 7 bases in the middle. CDR1 is MNHEY and CDR2 is SMNVEV in the germline V gene (reference sequence). The CDR3 DNA follows: TGTGCCAGCAGTTTATTTTCTGAAGATACGCAGTATTTT. It yields the protein CASSLFSEDTQYF.

This sequence joins TRBV5-6 and TRBJ1-4; D might be TRBD1 (6 bases). Germline-derived CDR1 and CDR2 are SGHDT and YYEEEE. The CDR3 loop spans 15 amino acids. The V end was cut by 1 base, the J end by 2 bases, with 9 bases between. The CDR3 coding sequence is TGTGCCAGCAGCTTGTTGCAGGGGACTAATGAAAAACTGTTTTTT. This sequence encodes CASSLLQGTNEKLFF.

The CDR3 nucleotides read TGTGCCAGCAGTTTAGAAGGCCGGGACGAAGCTTTCTTT. It encodes CASSLEGRDEAFF. The chain employs TRBV27 and TRBJ1-1; the D gene is possibly TRBD1 (5 bases). This CDR3 is 13 amino acids long. V was clipped by 2 bases and J by 8 bases, with 12 bases between them. Germline V gene data show CDR1 as MNHEY and CDR2 as SMNVEV (reference sequence).

Concerning this clone: Other DNA sequences from this sample encode an identical CDR3 as well. The chain employs TRBV6-1 and TRBJ1-6, with 8 bases aligning to TRBD1. Germline CDR1 MNHNS, CDR2 SASEGT. V gave up 1 base and J gave up 4 bases; unmatched junction bases: 0. The CDR3 spans 15 residues. CDR3 sequence (DNA): TGTGCCAGCAGTGAAGGGACAGGGTATAATTCACCCCTCCACTTT. Its translation is CASSEGTGYNSPLHF.

The V gene is TRBV6-5, the J gene TRBJ2-1; TRBD2 aligns across 8 bases. CDR3 length: 15 residues. V lost 2 bases to trimming and J lost 6 bases; unmatched junction nucleotides: 6. CDR1 and CDR2 from the germline V gene are MNHEY and SVGAGI. The CDR3 protein is CASSYGPGGPNEQFF. CDR3 sequence (DNA): TGTGCCAGCAGTTACGGCCCGGGGGGGCCCAATGAGCAGTTCTTC.

V usage is TRBV30 and J usage is TRBJ2-1, with D uncertain. CDR1 is GTSNPN, CDR2 SVGIG, per germline (reference sequence). V lost 0 bases and J 2 bases, leaving 8 bases between the germline ends. This CDR3 has 14 residues. DNA of the CDR3: TGTGCCTGGAGTGTGGGCCTGCCCTACAATGAGCAGTTCTTC. It specifies CAWSVGLPYNEQFF.

The V gene is TRBV5-4, the J gene TRBJ2-7; TRBD1 is a possible D gene (5 bases). The V end was cut by 0 bases, the J end by 9 bases, with 16 bases between. Per the germline V gene, CDR1 is SGHNT and CDR2 is YYREEE (reference sequence). The CDR3 extends over 14 amino acids. Here the CDR3 reads CASSLEGPQAGQYF. The CDR3 DNA sequence: TGTGCCAGCAGCTTGGAGGGGCCCCAAGCCGGGCAGTACTTC.

The gene calls are TRBV19 and TRBJ2-7; 7 nucleotides match TRBD1. Looked up from germline, CDR1 is LNHDA and CDR2 is SQIVND (reference sequence). The V gene end was trimmed by 3 bases and the J gene end by 1 base; junction bases not matched to a gene: 12. CDR3 length: 17 residues. The CDR3 nucleotides read TGTGCCAGTAGTATGGTCATAACAGGGGACCCATCCTACGAGCAGTACTTC. It translates to CASSMVITGDPSYEQYF.

CDR3 region: CASSLGPREQYF. The CDR3 DNA follows: TGTGCCAGCAGCTTGGGGCCGAGGGAGCAGTACTTC. V gene TRBV5-6 combines with J gene TRBJ2-7; D is unresolved. With 0 bases removed from V and 7 bases from J, the gap between germline ends came to 8 bases. The CDR3 runs to 12 residues. Germline V gene data show CDR1 as SGHDT and CDR2 as YYEEEE.

V gene TRBV5-4 combines with J gene TRBJ2-7; no reliable D call. Trimming stripped 4 bases from V and 3 bases from J, with 11 bases between. CDR1 is SGHNT and CDR2 is YYREEE in the germline V gene (reference sequence). CDR3 length equals 13 residues. The CDR3 sequence is CASSIDPYYEQYF. The DNA for the CDR3 is TGTGCCAGCAGCATAGACCCGTACTACGAGCAGTACTTC.

The rearrangement links TRBV27 to TRBJ2-2; TRBD2 aligns across 13 bases. The junction had 6 bases not matched to a gene; V was cut back by 10 bases and J by 4 bases. This CDR3 has 15 residues. Germline CDR1 reads MNHEY; CDR2 reads SMNVEV (reference sequence). The CDR3 DNA sequence: TGTGCCACCGGACTAGCGGGGGTATCCACCGGGGAGCTGTTTTTT. This translates into CATGLAGVSTGELFF.

Here the CDR3 DNA reads TGTGCCAGCAGGGGCCATGACAGGAGCTCCTACGAGCAGTACTTC. Amino acids: CASRGHDRSSYEQYF. The genes are TRBV7-2 and TRBJ2-7; maybe TRBD1 (6 bases). Germline CDR1 and CDR2: SGHTA and FQGNSA. The CDR3 is 15 residues long. Trimming removed 6 bases from V and 0 bases from J, with 15 bases in between.

CDR3: CASSVDLAGSYEQYF. The CDR3 DNA reads as TGTGCCAGCAGCGTAGATCTAGCGGGTAGCTACGAGCAGTACTTC. The J gene is TRBJ2-7, the V gene TRBV9; 8 nucleotides align to TRBD2. V lost 0 bases and J lost 3; bases outside the gene matches: 5. In germline, CDR1 is SGDLS, CDR2 YYNGEE. The CDR3 runs to 15 residues.

The chain joins TRBV29-1 to TRBJ2-1, with a weak D call TRBD1 (6 bases). The ends were cut back, 7 bases at V and 0 bases at J, with 19 bases in the middle. The CDR3 is 16 residues long. Germline-derived CDR1 and CDR2 are SQVTM and ANQGSEA. The CDR3 coding sequence is TGCAGCGCGAGAGGGTCGGACAGCAGCTCCTACAATGAGCAGTTCTTC. As protein: CSARGSDSSSYNEQFF.

As regards this clone: In the same sample, other DNA sequences code for this CDR3. The genes are TRBV7-2 and TRBJ2-1; the D gene could be TRBD1 or TRBD2 (5 bases each). Germline V lookup: CDR1 SGHTA, CDR2 FQGNSA. This CDR3 comprises 14 residues. The V end was cut by 3 bases, the J end by 7 bases, with 13 bases between. CDR3 protein: CASSLGLAPNEQFF. CDR3 bases: TGTGCCAGCAGCTTGGGGCTAGCCCCGAATGAGCAGTTCTTC.

This chain joins TRBV11-2 and TRBJ1-6; 7 bases fit TRBD1. Germline-derived CDR1 and CDR2 are SGHAT and FQNNGV. CDR3 size: 16 residues. V shed 1 base, J shed 5 bases, and the junction held 5 bases outside the gene matches. The DNA for the CDR3 is TGTGCCAGCAGCTTAGGGGGACAGCAAAATAATTCACCCCTCCACTTT. It yields the protein CASSLGGQQNNSPLHF. Based on the CDR3 plus reference TRBV11-2 and TRBJ1-6, the full variable domain is EAGVAQSPRYKIIEKRQSVAFWCNPISGHATLYWYQQILGQGPKLLIQFQNNGVVDDSQLPKDRFSAERLKGVDSTLKIQPAKLEDSAVYLCASSLGGQQNNSPLHFGNGTRLTVT.

Comments on this clone: Distinct nucleotide sequences in the sample also encode this CDR3. This rearrangement joins TRBV6-5 to TRBJ2-3; D is unclear. The germline V and J ends were trimmed by 2 bases and 0 bases, with 6 bases remaining between them. The CDR3 is 14 amino acids. The germline gives CDR1 MNHEY, CDR2 SVGAGI. This CDR3 reads CASSYGQSTDTQYF. CDR3 coding DNA: TGTGCCAGCAGTTACGGGCAGAGCACAGATACGCAGTATTTT.

This sequence joins TRBV2 and TRBJ2-2; D is uncertain. Germline CDR1 and CDR2: SNHLY and FYNNEI. The CDR3 has 13 residues. The V and J ends lost 7 bases and 6 bases respectively, with 12 bases between them. The CDR3 bases are TGTGCCAGCATTGTTGGTTCACCCGGGGAGCTGTTTTTT. Encoded protein: CASIVGSPGELFF.

This clone is a singleton in its sample. The chain recombines TRBV7-2 with TRBJ2-3; either TRBD1 or TRBD2 may supply D (5 bases each). V lost 3 bases to trimming and J lost 2 bases, with 15 bases between them. The CDR3 has 16 amino acids. Germline-derived CDR1 and CDR2 are SGHTA and FQGNSA. The CDR3 sequence: CASSLPGRPATDTQYF. The CDR3 bases are TGTGCCAGCAGCTTGCCGGGACGTCCCGCCACAGATACGCAGTATTTT.

The gene calls are TRBV29-1 and TRBJ2-5, with 8 bases matching TRBD2. V dropped 0 bases and J dropped 5; count of bases not matched to a gene: 11. The germline V gene encodes CDR1 SQVTM and CDR2 ANQGSEA. The CDR3 loop spans 16 amino acids. This CDR3 reads CSVEELTGGPWETQYF. The CDR3 bases are TGCAGCGTTGAAGAGTTGACGGGGGGGCCATGGGAGACCCAGTACTTC.

The rearrangement links TRBV7-8 to TRBJ1-2; D unclear. Germline CDR1 reads SGHVS; CDR2 reads FQNEAQ. The V end was cut by 2 bases, the J end by 4 bases, with 11 bases between. The CDR3 consists of 14 residues. As DNA, the CDR3 is TGTGCCAGCAGCTTATTCGGCATCGGCTATGGCTACACCTTC. Amino acid sequence: CASSLFGIGYGYTF.

This clone was detected once. Within the sample, other DNA sequences also encode this same CDR3. This chain joins TRBV9 and TRBJ2-1, with TRBD1 matching over 8 bases. Germline-derived CDR1 and CDR2 are SGDLS and YYNGEE. The junction had 3 bases not matched to a gene; V was cut back by 5 bases and J by 8 bases. The CDR3 extends over 12 amino acids. The CDR3 bases are TGTGCCAGCAGTGGACAGGGTTATGAGCAGTTCTTC. Translating it yields CASSGQGYEQFF.

V gene TRBV5-1 combines with J gene TRBJ2-7; 7 nucleotides match TRBD1. Losses at the gene ends were 4 bases for V and 1 base for J; bases not matched to a gene: 8. The germline V gene has CDR1 SGHRS and CDR2 YFSETQ. This CDR3 spans 15 amino acids. The CDR3 DNA follows: TGCGCCAGCAGCCGGGACAGTTTCCCGTCCTACGAGCAGTACTTC. It is translated as CASSRDSFPSYEQYF.